This TCR beta chain derives from a study of blood T cells in healthy people across ages. Through a sample-barcoded 5' primer and a J-beta primer mix, a second PCR was run for roughly 6 to 12 cycles. TCRdb processed the 5' RACE reads anew with MiXCR; each CDR3 protein has one entry. The sample contains under 1 million distinct CDR3 sequences, under 45% of which appear only once. CDR3 length: 13 residues. The V gene lost 4 bases and the J gene lost 4 bases, with 11 bases spanning the gap. Germline loops: CDR1 WNHNN, CDR2 SYGVQD (reference sequence). This clonotype was counted between two and nine times.

The chain is built from TRBV10-1 and TRBJ2-7; no reliable D call. This clonotype originated in a man aged 60 to 69 in good health. The specimen was blood. The CDR3 region is CASSADWIYEQYF. DNA of the CDR3: TGCGCCAGCAGTGCCGACTGGATTTACGAGCAGTACTTC.